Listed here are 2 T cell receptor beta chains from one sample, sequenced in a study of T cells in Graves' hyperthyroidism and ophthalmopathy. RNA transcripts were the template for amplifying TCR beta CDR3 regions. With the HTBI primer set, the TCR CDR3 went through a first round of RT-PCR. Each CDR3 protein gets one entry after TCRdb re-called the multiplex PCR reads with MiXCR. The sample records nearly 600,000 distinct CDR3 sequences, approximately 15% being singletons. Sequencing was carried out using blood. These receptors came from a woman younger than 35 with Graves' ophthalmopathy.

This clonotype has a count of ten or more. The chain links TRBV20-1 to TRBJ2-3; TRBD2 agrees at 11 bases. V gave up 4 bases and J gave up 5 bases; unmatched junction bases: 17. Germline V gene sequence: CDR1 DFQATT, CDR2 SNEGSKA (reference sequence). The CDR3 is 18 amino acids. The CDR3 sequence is CSANDEILAGGWGDTQYF. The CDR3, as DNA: TGCAGTGCTAATGACGAGATCCTAGCGGGAGGATGGGGAGATACGCAGTATTTT.

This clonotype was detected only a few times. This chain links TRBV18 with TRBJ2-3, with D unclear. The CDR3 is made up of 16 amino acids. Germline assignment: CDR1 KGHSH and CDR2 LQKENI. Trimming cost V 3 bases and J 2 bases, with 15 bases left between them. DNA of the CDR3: TGTGCCAGCTCACCGATCGAAAAGTCTAACACAGATACGCAGTATTTT. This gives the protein CASSPIEKSNTDTQYF. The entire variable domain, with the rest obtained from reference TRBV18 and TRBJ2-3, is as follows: NAGVMQNPRHLVRRRGQEARLRCSPMKGHSHVYWYRQLPEEGLKFMVYLQKENIIDESGMPKERFSAEFPKEGPSILRIQQVVRGDSAAYFCASSPIEKSNTDTQYFGPGTRLTVL.